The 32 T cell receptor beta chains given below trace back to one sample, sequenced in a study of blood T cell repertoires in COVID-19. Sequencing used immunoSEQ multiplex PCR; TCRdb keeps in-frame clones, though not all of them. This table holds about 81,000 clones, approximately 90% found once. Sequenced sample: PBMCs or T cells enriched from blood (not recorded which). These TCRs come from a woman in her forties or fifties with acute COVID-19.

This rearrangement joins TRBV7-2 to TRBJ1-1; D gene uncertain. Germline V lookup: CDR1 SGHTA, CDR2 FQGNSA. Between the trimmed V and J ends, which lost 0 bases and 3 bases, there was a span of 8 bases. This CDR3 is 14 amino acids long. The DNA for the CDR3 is TGTGCCAGCAGCTTAGCGAACCCGGACACTGAAGCTTTCTTT. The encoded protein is CASSLANPDTEAFF.

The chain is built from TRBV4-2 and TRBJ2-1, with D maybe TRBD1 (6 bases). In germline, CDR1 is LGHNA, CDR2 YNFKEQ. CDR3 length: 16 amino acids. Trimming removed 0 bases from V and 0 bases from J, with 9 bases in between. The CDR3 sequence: CASSQETGRSYNEQFF. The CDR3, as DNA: TGTGCCAGCAGCCAAGAGACAGGACGCTCCTACAATGAGCAGTTCTTC.

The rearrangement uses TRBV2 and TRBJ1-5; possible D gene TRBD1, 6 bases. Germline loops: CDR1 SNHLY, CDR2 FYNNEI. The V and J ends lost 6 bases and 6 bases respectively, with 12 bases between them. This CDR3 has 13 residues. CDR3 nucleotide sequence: TGTGCCAGCAGAGCGGGACACGGTCAGCCCCAGCATTTT. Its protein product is CASRAGHGQPQHF.

CDR3 residues: CASSIWGDRAEAFF. The CDR3 DNA sequence: TGTGCCAGTAGTATATGGGGTGACAGGGCCGAAGCTTTCTTT. The chain uses TRBV19 and TRBJ1-1, with 7 nucleotides matching TRBD1. Trimming took 2 bases from V and 8 from J; bases not matched to a gene: 8. The CDR3 sequence is 14 residues long. The germline CDR1 and CDR2 sequences are LNHDA and SQIVND (reference sequence).

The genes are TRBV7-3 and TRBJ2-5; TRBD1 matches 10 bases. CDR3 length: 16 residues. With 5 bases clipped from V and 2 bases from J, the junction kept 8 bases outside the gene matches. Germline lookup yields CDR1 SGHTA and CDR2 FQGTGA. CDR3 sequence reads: CASSQIGQGGQETQYF. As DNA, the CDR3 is TGTGCCAGCAGCCAGATCGGACAGGGGGGACAAGAGACCCAGTACTTC.

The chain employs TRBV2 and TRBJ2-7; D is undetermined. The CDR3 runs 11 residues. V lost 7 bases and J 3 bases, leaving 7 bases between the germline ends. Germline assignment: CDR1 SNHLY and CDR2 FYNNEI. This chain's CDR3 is CASKQIYEQYF. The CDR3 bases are TGTGCCAGCAAACAGATCTACGAGCAGTACTTC.

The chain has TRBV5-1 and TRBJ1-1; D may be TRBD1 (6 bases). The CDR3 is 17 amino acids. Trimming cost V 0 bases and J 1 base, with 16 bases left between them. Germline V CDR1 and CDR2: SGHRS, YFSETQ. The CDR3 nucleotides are TGCGCCAGCAGCTTGGGGCCAGGGGTTGGGGCGAACACTGAAGCTTTCTTT. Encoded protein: CASSLGPGVGANTEAFF.

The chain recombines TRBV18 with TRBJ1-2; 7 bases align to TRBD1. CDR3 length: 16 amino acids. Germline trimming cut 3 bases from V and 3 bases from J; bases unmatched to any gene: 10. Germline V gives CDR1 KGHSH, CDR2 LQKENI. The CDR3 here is CASSPLQGRKDYGYTF. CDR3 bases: TGTGCCAGCTCACCGTTACAGGGGCGAAAGGACTATGGCTACACCTTC.

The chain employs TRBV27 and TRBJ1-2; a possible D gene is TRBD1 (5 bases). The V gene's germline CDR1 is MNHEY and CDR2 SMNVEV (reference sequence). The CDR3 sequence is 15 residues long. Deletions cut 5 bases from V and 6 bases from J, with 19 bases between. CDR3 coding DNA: TGTGCCAGCAGTCCCGGGACTCCCCCAGGCCATGGCTACACCTTC. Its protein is CASSPGTPPGHGYTF.

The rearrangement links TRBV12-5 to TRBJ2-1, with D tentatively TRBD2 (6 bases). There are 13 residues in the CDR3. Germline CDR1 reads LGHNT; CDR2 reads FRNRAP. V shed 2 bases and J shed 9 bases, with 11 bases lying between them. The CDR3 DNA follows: TGTGCTAGTGGTTTGCCCTCGACTAGTGAGCAGTTCTTC. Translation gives CASGLPSTSEQFF.

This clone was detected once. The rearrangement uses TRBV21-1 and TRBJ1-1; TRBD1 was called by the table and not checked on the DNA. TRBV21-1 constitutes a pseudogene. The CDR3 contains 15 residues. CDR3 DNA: TGTGCCAGCAGCAAAGTCGGAACAGGGGAGACTGAAGCTTTCTTT. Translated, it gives CASSKVGTGETEAFF.

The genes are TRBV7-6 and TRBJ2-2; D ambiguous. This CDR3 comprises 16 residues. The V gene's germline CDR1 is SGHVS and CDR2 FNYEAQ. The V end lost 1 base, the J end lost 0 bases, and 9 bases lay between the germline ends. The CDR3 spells CASSLVRPSNTGELFF. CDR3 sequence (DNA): TGTGCCAGCAGCTTAGTCAGGCCCTCGAACACCGGGGAGCTGTTTTTT.

The CDR3 DNA is TGTGCCAGCAGCTCTGGACAGGGGGTTTTCACAGATACGCAGTATTTT. Its translation: CASSSGQGVFTDTQYF. This chain connects TRBV13 to TRBJ2-3, with 10 bases matching TRBD1. The trim removed 4 bases at V and 2 bases at J, leaving 6 bases unmatched. The CDR3 spans 16 residues. Germline CDR1 and CDR2: PRHDT and FYEKMQ (reference sequence). Full variable domain (rest looked up from reference TRBV13 and TRBJ2-3): AAGVIQSPRHLIKEKRETATLKCYPIPRHDTVYWYQQGPGQDPQFLISFYEKMQSDKGSIPDRFSAQQFSDYHSELNMSSLELGDSALYFCASSSGQGVFTDTQYFGPGTRLTVL.

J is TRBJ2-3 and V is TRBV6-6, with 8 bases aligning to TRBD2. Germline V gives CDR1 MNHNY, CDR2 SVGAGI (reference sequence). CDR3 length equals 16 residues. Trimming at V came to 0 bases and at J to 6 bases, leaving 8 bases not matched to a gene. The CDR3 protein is CASSYSPGGPGDTQYF. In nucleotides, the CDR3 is TGTGCCAGCAGTTACTCCCCGGGAGGGCCTGGGGATACGCAGTATTTT.

The CDR3 nucleotides read TGTGCCAGCAGCCCCCTCGCAGGGGAAGGGACAGATACGCAGTATTTT. Its translation: CASSPLAGEGTDTQYF. The chain carries TRBV9 and TRBJ2-3, with D perhaps TRBD1 (6 bases). Deletions cut 4 bases from V and 3 bases from J, with 18 bases between. The CDR3 consists of 16 residues. Germline assignment: CDR1 SGDLS and CDR2 YYNGEE.

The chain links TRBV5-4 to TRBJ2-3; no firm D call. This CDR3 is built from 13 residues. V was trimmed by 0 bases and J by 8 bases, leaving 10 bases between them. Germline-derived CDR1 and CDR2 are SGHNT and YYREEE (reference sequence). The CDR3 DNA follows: TGTGCCAGCAGCTTGGATTCAACGGTTACGCAGTATTTT. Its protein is CASSLDSTVTQYF.

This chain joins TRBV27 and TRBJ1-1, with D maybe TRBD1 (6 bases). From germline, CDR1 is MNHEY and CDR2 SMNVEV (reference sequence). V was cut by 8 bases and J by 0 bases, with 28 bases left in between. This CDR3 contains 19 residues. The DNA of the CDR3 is TGTGCCAGCTTGCCGTTAGTTGTGGCCGGGGGGCTCATGAACACTGAAGCTTTCTTT. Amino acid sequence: CASLPLVVAGGLMNTEAFF.

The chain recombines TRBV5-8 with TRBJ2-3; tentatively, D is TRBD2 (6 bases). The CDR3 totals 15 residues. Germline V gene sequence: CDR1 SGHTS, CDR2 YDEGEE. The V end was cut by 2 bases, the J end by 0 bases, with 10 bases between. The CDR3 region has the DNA TGTGCCAGCAGCTTACTAAGCGGGAGCACAGATACGCAGTATTTT. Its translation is CASSLLSGSTDTQYF. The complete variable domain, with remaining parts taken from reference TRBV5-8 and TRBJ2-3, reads EAGVTQSPTHLIKTRGQQATLRCSPISGHTSVYWYQQALGLGLQFLLWYDEGEERNRGNFPPRFSGRQFPNYSSELNVNALELEDSALYLCASSLLSGSTDTQYFGPGTRLTVL.

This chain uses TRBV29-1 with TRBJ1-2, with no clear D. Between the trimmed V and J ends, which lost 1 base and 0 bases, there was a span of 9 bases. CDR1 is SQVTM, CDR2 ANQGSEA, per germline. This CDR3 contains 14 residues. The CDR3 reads CSVEGITANYGYTF. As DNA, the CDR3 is TGCAGCGTTGAAGGGATCACAGCTAACTATGGCTACACCTTC.

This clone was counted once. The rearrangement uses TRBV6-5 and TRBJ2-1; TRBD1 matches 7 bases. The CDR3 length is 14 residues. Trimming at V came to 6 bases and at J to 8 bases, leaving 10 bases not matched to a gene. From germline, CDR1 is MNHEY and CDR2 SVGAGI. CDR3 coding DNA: TGTGCCAGCAGATTGAGGGGGCGCGAGGATGAGCAGTTCTTC. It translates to CASRLRGREDEQFF.

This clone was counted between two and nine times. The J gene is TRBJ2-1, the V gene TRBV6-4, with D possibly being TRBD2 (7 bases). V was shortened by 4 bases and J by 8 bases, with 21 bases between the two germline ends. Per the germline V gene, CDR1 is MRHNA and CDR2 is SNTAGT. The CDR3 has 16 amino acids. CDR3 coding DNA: TGTGCCAGCAGTGTGGGGGGGCCCTCCCGAGGGGATGAGCAGTTCTTC. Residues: CASSVGGPSRGDEQFF.

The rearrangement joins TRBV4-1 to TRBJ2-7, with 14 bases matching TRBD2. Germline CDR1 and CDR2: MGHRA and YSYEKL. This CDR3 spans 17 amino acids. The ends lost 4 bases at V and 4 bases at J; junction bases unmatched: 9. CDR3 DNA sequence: TGCGCCAGCAGCCTAGTTGAGGGACTAGCGGGAGAGTACGAGCAGTACTTC. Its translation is CASSLVEGLAGEYEQYF.

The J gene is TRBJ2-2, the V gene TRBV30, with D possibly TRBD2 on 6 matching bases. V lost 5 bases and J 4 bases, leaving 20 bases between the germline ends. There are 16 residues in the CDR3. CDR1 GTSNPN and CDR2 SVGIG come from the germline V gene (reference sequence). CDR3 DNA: TGTGCCTGGCTTACTGGGGGGTCCTTAACCACCGGGGAGCTGTTTTTT. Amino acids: CAWLTGGSLTTGELFF.

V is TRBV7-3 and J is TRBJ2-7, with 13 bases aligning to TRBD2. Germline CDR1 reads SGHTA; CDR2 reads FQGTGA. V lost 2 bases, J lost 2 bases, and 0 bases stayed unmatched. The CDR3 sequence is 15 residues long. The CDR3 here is CASSLGTSGTYEQYF. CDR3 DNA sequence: TGTGCCAGCAGCTTAGGGACTAGCGGGACCTACGAGCAGTACTTC.

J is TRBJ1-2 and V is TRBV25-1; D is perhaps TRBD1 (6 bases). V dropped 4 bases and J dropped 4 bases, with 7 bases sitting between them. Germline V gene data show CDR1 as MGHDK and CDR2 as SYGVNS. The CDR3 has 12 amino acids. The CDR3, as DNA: TGTGCCAGCAGTGGGGACATCTATGGCTACACCTTC. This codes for CASSGDIYGYTF.

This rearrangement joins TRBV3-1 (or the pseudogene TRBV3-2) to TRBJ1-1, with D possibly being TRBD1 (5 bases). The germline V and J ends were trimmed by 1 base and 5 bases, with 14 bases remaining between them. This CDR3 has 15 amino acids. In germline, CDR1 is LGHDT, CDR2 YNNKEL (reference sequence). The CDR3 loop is CASSQVPDSGTEAFF. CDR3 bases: TGTGCCAGCAGCCAAGTCCCCGACAGTGGAACTGAAGCTTTCTTT.

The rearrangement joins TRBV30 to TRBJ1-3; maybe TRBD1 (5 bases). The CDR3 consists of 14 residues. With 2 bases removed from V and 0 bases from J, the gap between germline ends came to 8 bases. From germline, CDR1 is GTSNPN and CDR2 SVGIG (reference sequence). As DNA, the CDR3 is TGTGCCTGGAGTACTGACAGCTCTGGAAACACCATATATTTT. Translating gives CAWSTDSSGNTIYF.

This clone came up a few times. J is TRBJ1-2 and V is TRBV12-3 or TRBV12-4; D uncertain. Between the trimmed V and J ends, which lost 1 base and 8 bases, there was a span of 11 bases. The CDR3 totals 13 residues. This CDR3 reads CASSLDGRGGYTF. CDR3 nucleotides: TGTGCCAGCAGTTTAGACGGCCGGGGAGGCTACACCTTC.

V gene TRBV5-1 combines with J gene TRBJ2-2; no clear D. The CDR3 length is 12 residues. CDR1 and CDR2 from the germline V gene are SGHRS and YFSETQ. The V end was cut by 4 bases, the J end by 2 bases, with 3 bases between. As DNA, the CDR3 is TGCGCCAGCAGCCAAAACACCGGGGAGCTGTTTTTT. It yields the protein CASSQNTGELFF.

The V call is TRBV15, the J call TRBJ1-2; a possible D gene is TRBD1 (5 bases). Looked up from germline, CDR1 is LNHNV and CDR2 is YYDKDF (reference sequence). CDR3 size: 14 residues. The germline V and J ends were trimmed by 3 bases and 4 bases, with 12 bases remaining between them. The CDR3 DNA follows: TGTGCCACCAGCAGGGGGGGGGACCCCTATGGCTACACCTTC. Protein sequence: CATSRGGDPYGYTF.

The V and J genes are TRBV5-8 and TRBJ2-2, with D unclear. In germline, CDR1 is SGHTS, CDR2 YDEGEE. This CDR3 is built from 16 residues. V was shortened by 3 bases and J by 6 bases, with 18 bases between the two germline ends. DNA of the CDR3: TGTGCCAGCAGCTCAGTCGGCATCTACGGGTCCGGGGAGCTGTTTTTT. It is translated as CASSSVGIYGSGELFF.

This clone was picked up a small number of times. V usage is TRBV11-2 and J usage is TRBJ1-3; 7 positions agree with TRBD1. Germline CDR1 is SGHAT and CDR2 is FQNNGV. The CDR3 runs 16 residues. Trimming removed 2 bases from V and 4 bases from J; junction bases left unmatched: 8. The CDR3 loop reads CASSLSQGTGGNTIYF. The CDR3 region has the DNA TGTGCCAGCAGCTTATCACAGGGGACGGGAGGAAACACCATATATTTT.